These T cell receptor beta chains were read from a single sample in a study of CD8 T cells in Susac syndrome. TCRdb processed the immunoSEQ multiplex PCR reads anew with MiXCR; each CDR3 protein has one entry. The table shows 300,000 or so distinct CDR3 sequences, with just over 90% occurring only once. The sample taken for sequencing was CD4+ T cells from PBMCs. These receptor sequences come from a human donor with multiple sclerosis. Each CDR3 is given with its conserved first and last residue. The order of the fields is clone size, D gene, J gene, V gene, CDR3 protein, CDR3 DNA. A D gene is named only where the DNA matches it firmly. The size of a clone is reported for some rows only, either as once, few or many, or as a class for expanded clones.

. | TRBD2 | TRBJ2-7 | TRBV11-2 | CASSLRSGGAYEQYF | TGTGCCAGCAGCTTAAGGAGCGGGGGGGCCTACGAGCAGTACTTC
. | TRBD2 | TRBJ2-1 | TRBV4-3 | CASSPGTSGGGNEQFF | TGCGCCAGCAGCCCCGGGACTAGCGGGGGGGGGAATGAGCAGTTCTTC
. | . | TRBJ2-2 | TRBV5-1 | CASSLEDSANTGELFF | TGCGCCAGCAGCTTGGAGGACAGTGCGAACACCGGGGAGCTGTTTTTT
. | TRBD1 | TRBJ2-1 | TRBV12-3/TRBV12-4 | CASSEPGTGTNEQFF | TGTGCCAGCAGCGAACCCGGGACAGGGACAAATGAGCAGTTCTTC
. | . | TRBJ1-2 | TRBV29-1 | CSVEIRRGGGYTF | TGCAGCGTTGAAATTCGGAGGGGAGGTGGCTACACCTTC
. | . | TRBJ2-1 | TRBV29-1 | CSVVRLDYEQFF | TGCAGCGTTGTAAGGTTGGACTATGAGCAGTTCTTC
. | . | TRBJ2-3 | TRBV30 | CAWSVEPDTQYF | TGTGCCTGGAGTGTTGAGCCGGATACGCAGTATTTT
. | TRBD2 | TRBJ2-3 | TRBV14 | CASSATGLALDTQYF | TGTGCCAGCAGCGCCACGGGACTAGCGCTAGATACGCAGTATTTT
. | TRBD2 | TRBJ2-7 | TRBV3-1 | CASRTSGGVSNEQYF | TGTGCCAGCCGGACTAGCGGGGGGGTTTCCAACGAGCAGTACTTC
. | TRBD1 | TRBJ1-2 | TRBV29-1 | CSVERQGFDGYTF | TGCAGCGTTGAGAGACAGGGATTTGATGGCTACACCTTC
. | . | TRBJ2-2 | TRBV12-3/TRBV12-4 | CASRILGGPGELFF | TGTGCCAGCAGGATATTAGGGGGACCCGGGGAGCTGTTTTTT
. | TRBD2 | TRBJ2-1 | TRBV5-1 | CASSLMASGIGNEQFF | TGCGCCAGCAGCCTGATGGCCAGCGGGATCGGCAATGAGCAGTTCTTC
. | . | TRBJ1-1 | TRBV12-3/TRBV12-4 | CAIALDGLNTEAFF | TGTGCCATTGCCTTAGACGGCTTGAACACTGAAGCTTTCTTT
. | TRBD1 | TRBJ1-2 | TRBV20-1 | CSARDPSGTGGPYGYTF | TGCAGTGCTAGAGACCCTTCCGGGACAGGGGGCCCTTATGGCTACACCTTC
few | . | TRBJ1-1 | TRBV19 | CASSHQGEAFF | TGTGCCAGTAGTCACCAGGGAGAGGCTTTCTTT
. | . | TRBJ2-3 | TRBV11-3 | CASSLVGGADTQYF | TGTGCCAGCAGCTTAGTGGGGGGTGCAGATACGCAGTATTTT
. | TRBD1 | TRBJ1-2 | TRBV5-1 | CASSVQGASHNYGYTF | TGCGCCAGCAGCGTCCAGGGGGCAAGCCATAACTATGGCTACACCTTC
. | TRBD1 | TRBJ1-5 | TRBV7-2 | CASSPTGLSNQPQHF | TGTGCCAGCAGCCCGACAGGGTTGAGCAATCAGCCCCAGCATTTT
once | TRBD2 | TRBJ2-3 | TRBV29-1 | CSVDPSGATDTQYF | TGCAGCGTTGATCCTAGCGGGGCGACAGATACGCAGTATTTT
. | . | TRBJ1-1 | TRBV4-3 | CASSQDNRGGEAFF | TGCGCCAGCAGCCAAGATAATCGGGGGGGCGAAGCTTTCTTT
. | TRBD2 | TRBJ2-1 | TRBV3-1 | CASSQPRTSGYNEQFF | TGTGCCAGCAGCCAACCCCGGACTAGCGGATACAATGAGCAGTTCTTC
. | . | TRBJ2-7 | TRBV10-3 | CAISPQNPSRNYEQYF | TGTGCCATCAGCCCACAGAACCCTTCCAGGAACTACGAGCAGTACTTC
. | . | TRBJ1-6 | TRBV5-6 | CASSFWLGVGSPLHF | TGTGCCAGCAGCTTTTGGTTGGGTGTGGGTTCACCCCTCCACTTT
. | . | TRBJ2-6 | TRBV6-1 | CASRPRGQSGANVLTF | TGTGCCAGCAGACCACGGGGCCAATCTGGGGCCAACGTCCTGACTTTC
. | TRBD2 | TRBJ2-3 | TRBV7-2 | CASSPSSGGRTQYF | TGTGCCAGCAGCCCCTCTAGCGGGGGAAGGACGCAGTATTTT
. | TRBD1 | TRBJ1-4 | TRBV7-9 | CASSATGYPNEKLFF | TGTGCCAGCAGCGCGACAGGGTACCCAAATGAAAAACTGTTTTTT
. | . | TRBJ2-3 | TRBV3-1 | CASSRTGTPFRTDTQYF | TGTGCCAGCAGCCGGACCGGGACTCCCTTCCGCACAGATACGCAGTATTTT
. | . | TRBJ2-2 | TRBV12-3/TRBV12-4 | CASSLGAANTGELFF | TGTGCCAGCAGTTTAGGGGCAGCGAACACCGGGGAGCTGTTTTTT
. | . | TRBJ2-7 | TRBV12-3/TRBV12-4 | CASSLMGSRYEQYF | TGTGCCAGCAGTTTGATGGGATCTCGCTACGAGCAGTACTTC
. | . | TRBJ1-1 | TRBV6-2/TRBV6-3 | CASSKRSRNSTEAFF | TGTGCCAGCAGCAAACGATCTAGGAATTCCACTGAAGCTTTCTTT
. | TRBD1 | TRBJ2-4 | TRBV9 | CASQRSGQGGDIQYF | TGTGCCAGCCAAAGGTCAGGACAGGGGGGTGACATTCAGTACTTC
. | TRBD1 | TRBJ2-7 | TRBV18 | CASSPRTGDSYEQYF | TGTGCCAGCTCACCTCGGACAGGGGACTCCTACGAGCAGTACTTC